The entry below gives a single TCR beta chain sequence along with its context. These data originate in a study of T-cell reconstitution after alpha-beta-depleted transplantation in children. Unique molecular identifiers were incorporated into the prepared TCRbeta library. TCRdb itself ran the PCR reads through MiXCR, one entry per CDR3 protein. The repertoire includes 450,000 to 600,000 distinct CDR3 sequences, about 30% of them detected once, and 2% to 2.5% sits in the top ten. Germline V gene lookup returns CDR1 SGHTA and CDR2 FQGNSA. V gave up 2 bases and J gave up 3 bases, with 8 bases separating them. The CDR3 has 13 residues.

The V call is TRBV7-2, the J call TRBJ2-7, with D tentatively TRBD2 (5 bases). This clonotype originated in a human donor who donated a stem cell graft to a child with aplastic anemia. The material was PBMCs from the stem cell graft donor, obtained from the stem cell graft. The CDR3 protein is CASSLPSLYEQYF. The CDR3 bases are TGTGCCAGCAGCTTACCTAGCCTCTACGAGCAGTACTTC.